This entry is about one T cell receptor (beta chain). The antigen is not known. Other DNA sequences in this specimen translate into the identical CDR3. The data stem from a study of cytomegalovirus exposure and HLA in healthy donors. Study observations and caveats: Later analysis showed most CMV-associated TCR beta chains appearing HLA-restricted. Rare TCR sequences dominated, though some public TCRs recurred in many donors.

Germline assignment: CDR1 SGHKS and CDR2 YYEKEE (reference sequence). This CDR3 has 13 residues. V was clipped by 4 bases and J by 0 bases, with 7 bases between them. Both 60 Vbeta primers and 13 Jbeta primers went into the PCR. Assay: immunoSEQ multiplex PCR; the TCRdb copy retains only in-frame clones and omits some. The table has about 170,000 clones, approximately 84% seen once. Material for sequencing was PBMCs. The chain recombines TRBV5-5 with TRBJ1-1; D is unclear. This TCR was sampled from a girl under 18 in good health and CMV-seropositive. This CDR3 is CASSLHMNTEAFF. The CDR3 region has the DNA TGTGCCAGCAGCCTCCACATGAACACTGAAGCTTTCTTT.